This entry lists 29 T cell receptor beta chains sequenced from one sample in a study of T cell clonality in common variable immunodeficiency. Using immunoSEQ multiplex PCR, the repertoire was profiled, and TCRdb retains in-frame clones only, with some absent. The record shows under 50,000 clones for this sample, with no singletons present. What was sequenced was peripheral blood mononuclear cells. The receptors derive from a person aged 18 to 75 in good health.

There are many counts of this clone. The read terminates 3 residues ahead of where the CDR3 ends, so the germline J gene completes it. This chain connects TRBV6-2 or TRBV6-3 to TRBJ2-1, with TRBD1 matching 7 bases. The length of the CDR3 is 13 residues. From germline, CDR1 is MNHEY and CDR2 SVGEGT. V shed 7 bases, J shed 7 bases, and the junction held 7 bases outside the gene matches. CDR3 loop: CASNTGVRNEQFF. CDR3 bases read: TGTGCCAGCAATACAGGGGTCCGAAATGAG.

This clone has only a few counts. The read finishes 3 residues shy of the CDR3 end, and the germline J gene is used to complete it. The rearrangement links TRBV7-9 to TRBJ2-2; D gene ambiguous. CDR3 length: 12 amino acids. Germline V gene data show CDR1 as SEHNR and CDR2 as FQNEAQ (reference sequence). The CDR3 sequence is CASSLDNEKLFF. CDR3 DNA, as far as it was read: TGTGCCAGCAGCTTAGACAATGAAAAG.

In its sample, this clone was seen many times. The read finishes 3 residues shy of the CDR3 end, and the germline J gene is used to complete it. The chain carries TRBV19 and TRBJ1-4; D possibly corresponds to TRBD1 (6 bases). Germline-derived CDR1 and CDR2 are LNHDA and SQIVND (reference sequence). The CDR3 length is 13 residues. Trimming stripped 1 base from V and 8 bases from J, with 8 bases between. This CDR3 reads CASSIARGEKLFF. The DNA read from the CDR3 is TGTGCCAGTAGTATAGCTAGGGGGGAAAAA.

At least ten counts were recorded for this clone. The read stops 3 residues short of the end of the CDR3; the missing end is completed from the germline J gene. The chain has TRBV30 and TRBJ1-6, with a weak D call TRBD1 (5 bases). Trimming cost V 0 bases and J 7 bases, with 10 bases left between them. Germline V CDR1 and CDR2: GTSNPN, SVGIG (reference sequence). CDR3 size: 14 residues. CDR3 region: CAWSVYRGNSPLHF. CDR3 DNA, as far as it was read: TGTGCCTGGAGTGTATATAGGGGAAATTCACCC.

This clone showed up many times. The observed sequence ends 3 residues before the CDR3 terminus, with the missing tail filled in from the germline J gene. The V gene is TRBV10-3, the J gene TRBJ2-6; D gene ambiguous. The V gene lost 10 bases and the J gene lost 3 bases, with 10 bases spanning the gap. Per germline, CDR1 ENHRY and CDR2 SYGVKD. This CDR3 spans 13 amino acids. The sequenced CDR3 bases are TGTGCCACCAAAAAAGGTGGGGCCAACGTC. It codes for CATKKGGANV. The entire CDR3 sequence reads CATKKGGANVLTF.

This clone appeared many times. Read sequence stops 3 residues before the CDR3 end, and the germline J gene provides the missing end. V usage is TRBV20-1 and J usage is TRBJ2-3; D is perhaps TRBD2 (6 bases). Germline V gives CDR1 DFQATT, CDR2 SNEGSKA (reference sequence). Trimming stripped 0 bases from V and 5 bases from J, with 15 bases between. The CDR3 runs to 15 residues. CDR3 DNA (partial): TGCAGTGCTAGAGACCCCCGGCTAGCGTTAGATACG. This codes for CSARDPRLALDT. The entire CDR3 is CSARDPRLALDTQYF.

At least ten counts were recorded for this clone. The read falls 3 residues short of the CDR3 end, and the missing part is taken from the germline J gene. The chain carries TRBV20-1 and TRBJ1-4; tentatively, D is TRBD1 (6 bases). This CDR3 region has 14 residues. V was shortened by 3 bases and J by 6 bases, with 14 bases between the two germline ends. Germline V gene sequence: CDR1 DFQATT, CDR2 SNEGSKA (reference sequence). CDR3 sequence reads: CSARVQGVDEKLFF. CDR3 bases read: TGCAGTGCTAGGGTACAGGGAGTGGATGAAAAA.

This clone was recorded many times. The read terminates 3 residues before the CDR3 end, so the remaining end is supplied by the germline J gene. J is TRBJ1-6 and V is TRBV2, with D possibly TRBD1 on 6 matching bases. CDR1 is SNHLY, CDR2 FYNNEI, per germline. The CDR3 sequence is 19 residues long. Trimming took 0 bases from V and 2 from J, leaving 17 bases between them. The DNA read from the CDR3 is TGTGCCAGCAGTGAAGCGACGGTCAGGGGAAGCGCCTATAATTCACCC. It translates to CASSEATVRGSAYNSP. The complete CDR3 reads CASSEATVRGSAYNSPLHF.

This clone has a count of ten or more. The CDR3 bases that were read are TGCAGTGCTAGGGGACCCGGACAGTCGTACGGCGAG. Translated, it gives CSARGPGQSYGE. The complete CDR3 protein is CSARGPGQSYGEQYF. The chain recombines TRBV20-1 with TRBJ2-7; TRBD1 might be the D (6 bases). Read data end 3 residues before the CDR3 end; the end is taken from the germline J gene. The length of the CDR3 is 15 residues. V lost 3 bases and J 6 bases, leaving 21 bases between the germline ends. The germline gives CDR1 DFQATT, CDR2 SNEGSKA (reference sequence).

This clone was counted many times. The read ends 3 residues shy of where the CDR3 ends; the end is completed using the germline J gene. The chain carries TRBV29-1 and TRBJ2-2, with D possibly matching TRBD1 (5 bases). V was shortened by 0 bases and J by 4 bases, with 9 bases between the two germline ends. The CDR3 length is 14 residues. The germline V gene has CDR1 SQVTM and CDR2 ANQGSEA. CDR3 region: CSVEEGDGTGELFF. The part of the CDR3 DNA that was read is TGCAGCGTTGAAGAAGGGGATGGCACCGGGGAG.

This clone has a count of ten or more. The observed sequence ends 3 residues before the CDR3 terminus, with the missing tail filled in from the germline J gene. The rearrangement links TRBV2 to TRBJ2-5; maybe TRBD1 (6 bases). Germline assignment: CDR1 SNHLY and CDR2 FYNNEI. V was clipped by 4 bases and J by 0 bases, with 12 bases between them. The CDR3 contains 15 residues. The sequenced CDR3 bases are TGTGCCAGCAGTGGGACGCACAGGGACCAAGAGACC. The encoded protein is CASSGTHRDQET. The whole CDR3 sequence reads CASSGTHRDQETQYF.

This clone was recorded at least ten times. The read finishes 3 residues shy of the CDR3 end, and the germline J gene is used to complete it. The sample holds other DNA sequences that translate to the same CDR3. The gene calls are TRBV20-1 and TRBJ2-3; weak D call: TRBD2 (7 bases). Trimming removed 7 bases from V and 4 bases from J, with 15 bases in between. The CDR3 is made up of 13 amino acids. The germline V gene encodes CDR1 DFQATT and CDR2 SNEGSKA (reference sequence). The CDR3 loop is CSVGGGRSDTQYF. CDR3 bases read: TGCAGTGTAGGGGGGGGCAGGTCAGATACG.

This clone was observed many times. The CDR3 end is not reached by the read, which stops 3 residues before it; the germline J gene fills it in. The genes are TRBV19 and TRBJ1-2, with 11 positions matching TRBD1. The length of the CDR3 is 14 residues. CDR1 is LNHDA and CDR2 is SQIVND in the germline V gene (reference sequence). Unmatched junction bases numbered 2, after V lost 4 bases and J lost 4 bases. The CDR3 bases that were read are TGTGCCAGTAGTACGGACAGGGGGCCCTATGGC. Translation: CASSTDRGPYG. The CDR3 as a whole reads CASSTDRGPYGYTF.

Many counts were recorded for this clone. The missing CDR3 end, 3 residues past where the read stops, is filled in from the germline J gene. This chain joins TRBV12-3 or TRBV12-4 and TRBJ2-3; 7 bases agree with TRBD1. After removal of 10 bases from V and 2 bases from J, the junction contained 6 bases not matched to a gene. CDR3 length equals 13 residues. The CDR3 DNA, read in part, is TGTGCCACCTCGACAGGGCTCACAGATACG. This translates into CATSTGLTDT. The whole CDR3 sequence is CATSTGLTDTQYF.

This clone appeared many times. CDR3 bases read: TGCAGTGCTAGAGTGACAGACTATGGC. Residues: CSARVTDYG. The whole CDR3 reads CSARVTDYGYTF. This chain links TRBV20-1 with TRBJ1-2; TRBD1 might be the D (5 bases). The CDR3 end lies 3 residues beyond the end of the read and is filled in from the germline J gene. CDR3 size: 12 residues. V lost 1 base to trimming and J lost 3 bases, with 6 bases between them. Per the germline V gene, CDR1 is DFQATT and CDR2 is SNEGSKA (reference sequence).

This clone was observed at least ten times. Read sequence stops 3 residues before the CDR3 end, and the germline J gene provides the missing end. The V call is TRBV11-2, the J call TRBJ2-7, with TRBD2 as a possible D gene (6 bases). CDR1 SGHAT and CDR2 FQNNGV come from the germline V gene. The CDR3 runs 15 residues. V lost 5 bases, J lost 3 bases, and 17 bases lay in between. The CDR3 loop reads CASSPSPGLIYEQYF. The sequenced CDR3 bases are TGTGCCAGCAGCCCCTCACCGGGACTGATCTACGAG.

In its sample, this clone was seen many times. The read ends 3 residues shy of where the CDR3 ends; the end is completed using the germline J gene. The chain uses TRBV5-1 and TRBJ2-1; tentative D call: TRBD2 (7 bases). V lost 1 base to trimming and J lost 2 bases, with 16 bases between them. The germline CDR1 and CDR2 sequences are SGHRS and YFSETQ. There are 17 residues in the CDR3. This CDR3 is CASSLLRGGGPYNEQFF. The sequenced part of the CDR3 DNA is TGCGCCAGCAGCTTGTTAAGGGGGGGAGGGCCCTACAATGAG.

In its sample, this clone was seen many times. At one end the junction does not follow the germline gene, possibly because of a read error. The read terminates 3 residues ahead of where the CDR3 ends, so the germline J gene completes it. This chain connects TRBV4-2 to TRBJ1-1, with D perhaps matching TRBD1 (6 bases). The germline CDR1 and CDR2 sequences are LGHNA and YNFKEQ. The CDR3 totals 17 residues. The CDR3 reads CASSQDWGGGANTEAFF. The CDR3 DNA, read in part, is TGCGCCAGCAGCCAAGATTGGGGTGGGGGGGCGAACACTGAA.

This clone was recorded at least ten times. Sequencing ends 3 residues short of the CDR3 end; the germline J gene provides the rest. V is TRBV27 and J is TRBJ2-7; 10 nucleotides align to TRBD2. Per the germline V gene, CDR1 is MNHEY and CDR2 is SMNVEV (reference sequence). V lost 2 bases, J lost 3 bases, and 4 bases stayed unmatched. The length of the CDR3 is 15 residues. The sequenced part of the CDR3 DNA is TGTGCCAGCAGTTTACGGGCTAGCGGGAGCTACGAG. Its protein product is CASSLRASGSYE. The full-length CDR3 reads as CASSLRASGSYEQYF.

This clone was observed at least ten times. The read ends 3 residues before the CDR3 terminus; that terminus is restored from the germline J gene. V is TRBV5-1 and J is TRBJ2-3; 12 bases match TRBD2. The junction had 9 bases not matched to a gene; V was cut back by 6 bases and J by 4 bases. The CDR3 is 16 residues long. Germline assignment: CDR1 SGHRS and CDR2 YFSETQ. The CDR3 bases that were read are TGCGCCAGCAAACTAGCGGGAGGCTTTGTCGCAGATACG. Translation gives CASKLAGGFVADT. The full CDR3 protein reads CASKLAGGFVADTQYF.

This clone was found a few times. The CDR3 end lies 3 residues beyond the end of the read and is filled in from the germline J gene. The chain uses TRBV11-3 and TRBJ2-1, with D uncertain. Per germline, CDR1 SGHNT and CDR2 YENEEA. The CDR3 sequence is 13 residues long. The V gene lost 0 bases and the J gene lost 9 bases, with 9 bases spanning the gap. CDR3 protein: CASSLDPGTEQFF. CDR3 DNA (partial): TGTGCCAGCAGCTTAGATCCGGGTACTGAG.

This clone was recorded at least ten times. The CDR3 reads CASSGETGQRTYEQYF. Incomplete CDR3 DNA: TGTGCCAGCAGCGGGGAGACAGGGCAAAGGACCTACGAG. The V gene is TRBV5-4, the J gene TRBJ2-7; 7 nucleotides align to TRBD1. Coverage ceases 3 residues before the CDR3 finishes, and the germline J gene fills in the end. The CDR3 contains 16 residues. Germline-derived CDR1 and CDR2 are SGHNT and YYREEE (reference sequence). Germline trimming cut 4 bases from V and 2 bases from J; bases unmatched to any gene: 12.

This clone was seen ten or more times. Read coverage stops 3 residues before the CDR3 terminus; the germline J gene supplies the remainder. J is TRBJ1-2 and V is TRBV14; TRBD1 might be the D (5 bases). Germline V gene data show CDR1 as SGHDN and CDR2 as FVKESK. V lost 2 bases and J lost 6, with 16 bases in between. CDR3 length: 15 amino acids. CDR3 DNA (partial): TGTGCCAGCAGCCAACAGTCCGGGGGAGGAGATGGC. It codes for CASSQQSGGGDG. The entire CDR3 protein is CASSQQSGGGDGYTF.

About this clone itself: The observed sequence ends 3 residues before the CDR3 terminus, with the missing tail filled in from the germline J gene. This sequence joins TRBV18 and TRBJ1-2; TRBD1 matches 8 bases. Germline-derived CDR1 and CDR2 are KGHSH and LQKENI. This CDR3 region has 12 residues. The CDR3 is CASSPDRDRYTF. The covered CDR3 bases are TGTGCCAGCTCACCTGACCGGGACAGG.

This clone was observed a few times. The read terminates 3 residues ahead of where the CDR3 ends, so the germline J gene completes it. The chain recombines TRBV18 with TRBJ1-2; unclear D gene. This CDR3 contains 13 residues. Germline assignment: CDR1 KGHSH and CDR2 LQKENI. The CDR3 DNA, read in part, is TGTGCCAGCTCACCAGCAGCCACAGATACC. Protein product: CASSPAATDT. The full CDR3 protein is CASSPAATDTYTF.

This clone was found a few times. The read falls 3 residues short of the CDR3 end, and the missing part is taken from the germline J gene. The rearrangement links TRBV18 to TRBJ1-1, with a weak D call TRBD1 (6 bases). Germline CDR1 reads KGHSH; CDR2 reads LQKENI. This CDR3 spans 15 amino acids. The CDR3 spells CASSPLRTAQETAFF. Partial CDR3 DNA: TGTGCCAGCTCACCGCTTAGGACAGCGCAAGAGACA.

This clone was detected ten times or more. A junction end diverges from the germline sequence, so it may reflect a read error. The read comes to an end 3 residues before the CDR3 does, leaving the germline J gene to fill in the end. This chain uses TRBV4-2 with TRBJ1-2, with a tentative D call TRBD1 (6 bases). The CDR3 loop spans 14 amino acids. The V gene's germline CDR1 is LGHNA and CDR2 YNFKEQ. CDR3 DNA, as far as it was read: TGCGCCAGCAGCCAAGGCAACAGGGCTGGGGGC. It specifies CASSQGNRAGG. The whole CDR3 region reads CASSQGNRAGGYTF.

This clone has at least ten counts. The CDR3 goes on 3 residues after the read ends, and that part is filled in from the germline J gene. The chain carries TRBV20-1 and TRBJ1-1; a possible D gene is TRBD1 (5 bases). Germline V gene sequence: CDR1 DFQATT, CDR2 SNEGSKA (reference sequence). This CDR3 spans 11 amino acids. Incomplete CDR3 DNA: TGCAGTGCTCTTCTCCAGGGAGTA. Encoded protein: CSALLQGV. The entire CDR3 is CSALLQGVAFF.

This clone was recorded many times. Read data end 3 residues before the CDR3 end; the end is taken from the germline J gene. The chain recombines TRBV6-1 with TRBJ1-6; possible D gene TRBD1, 5 bases. The V end lost 4 bases, the J end lost 10 bases, and 11 bases lay between the germline ends. The germline V gene has CDR1 MNHNS and CDR2 SASEGT. The CDR3 extends over 13 amino acids. Incomplete CDR3 DNA: TGTGCCAGCAGTGTTGGGGGGGACTCACCC. Translated, it gives CASSVGGDSP. The whole CDR3 reads CASSVGGDSPLHF.